This TCR beta chain was observed in a study of shared clonotypes between healthy human individuals (dated by TCRdb to the early 2020s). At the level of the whole study: The cohort included three men and a couple of women between 18 and 49 years of age. For each donor, CD4 naive and CD4 memory were each given three plates, CD8 naive was given two plates, and CD8 memory was given one plate. Between about 0.8 and 9 billion PBMCs per donor were obtained by leukapheresis. Libraries were prepared and TCR repertoires were sequenced by different laboratories using diverse techniques, in order to increase sequencing depth and limit assay-specific biases. Blood TCR repertoires of roughly five healthy adults were deeply sequenced to estimate repertoire size and the extent of clonotype sharing between individuals.

From the cysteine up to the phenylalanine, the CDR3 has a length of 16 residues. Only CDR3 DNA is held: 48 bases, read in frame from base 1. The germline V gene (reference sequence) supplies CDR1 LNHDA and CDR2 SQIVND. V is cut back by 2 bases and J by 0 bases, with 5 bases in the junction unmatched. In the case of this clone: The target of this receptor is not known. Base-call qualities are not available, and no considerably larger clone is one nucleotide away.

General study outcomes and caveats: Higher generation probabilities were observed for clonotypes shared by all four sorted-subset donors than for non-shared clonotypes. Pairwise subsampling led to the expectation that sequencing depth would affect the degree of clonotype sharing among donors. Naive subsets generally had larger estimated clonotype richness than memory subsets. The genetic and exposure-history diversity represented was limited by the small number of donors. Sampling was restricted to blood, and TCR repertoires in tissue are likely to differ from TCR repertoires in blood. Across a few donors, around 5% of naive CD4, approximately 3.6% of naive CD8, under 2.5% of memory CD4, and approximately 0.42% of memory CD8 clonotypes were shared. Even with the large sequencing depth, rarefaction of the sorted-subset datasets indicated that sequencing was incomplete.

For the CD8 naive samples, CD45RO-negative cells were positively selected for CCR7, yielding a CD45RA+CCR7+ population from which TemRA cells were excluded. Healthy HIV-negative adults with no recently reported acute infections or vaccinations were included as donors. All donors were Caucasian adults living in Nashville, Tennessee, USA. After blood collection by leukapheresis, PBMCs were isolated using Ficoll-Histopaque density gradient centrifugation and then cryopreserved in the vapor phase of liquid nitrogen. Analytical flow cytometry was used to check the purity and quantity of every magnetically sorted T cell population. Each sorted fraction had its genomic DNA isolated and then quantified by UV absorbance on a Nanodrop 2000c. Using the deep immunoSEQ assay, TCR CDR3 regions were amplified from genomic DNA by multiplex PCR. For each cell subset, the extracted genomic DNA was distributed evenly across all wells of several immunoSEQ 96-well plates, and each plate served as one replicate. For sorted subsets, each replicate PCR was loaded with roughly 0.2 ug genomic DNA, equivalent to 30,000 to 35,000 T cell genomes. Purified libraries were measured with a Qubit 3.0 fluorometer, size-checked on a Bioanalyzer 2100, and measured again with the KAPA Library Quantification kit. A separate single-read 150-cycle Illumina NextSeq 550 flow cell was used to sequence each immunoSEQ 96-well plate. The source study handled its data this way. Because the immunoSEQ output held only junctional sequences and lacked quality scores, the filtering could not match the filtering applied to full-length reads. To assign V/J genes and CDR3, sequences were annotated using PyIR, a Python wrapper for IgBLAST v1.9, with IMGT germline references. Any read was removed if the V/J assignment was weak (E-value above 1e-6), the CDR3 was missing, or the read contained stop codons, out-of-frame junctions, or ambiguous translated residues. V3J clonotypes were defined as sequences sharing the same inferred V gene, J gene, and CDR3 amino acid sequence. The percentage overlap between two repertoires was calculated by dividing the number of shared unique clonotypes by the size of the smaller repertoire. RTK rarefaction, the Chao1 estimator, and Recon v2.1 estimates of unobserved clonotypes were used to assess repertoire richness. Generation probabilities for all TCRbeta clonotypes obtained by the gDNA method from a handful of donors were computed using OLGA. The immuneACCESS repertoire file appears here via TCRdb, limited to in-frame rearrangements. These files lack a portion of the clones; in checked studies, under half of the deficit traces to unresolved V genes, and the cause of the others is not known. That table supplies the V and J calls and clone size; D and trimming were determined from the DNA. Recorded for this sample are 660,000 or so clones; approximately 96% of them occurred a single time. Less than 0.12% of the sample is held by the ten biggest clonotypes.

Specimen: naive CD8+ T cells sorted from blood. Taken with the paper, the label for cell subset or site translates to: CD45RA+CCR7+. The chain employs TRBV19 and TRBJ2-3; the junction holds 7 bases that match TRBD2. The origin of this receptor is a woman in her 30s in good health. This receptor has the CDR3 CASSIIPGGSTDTQYF. The nucleotide sequence reads TGTGCCAGTAGTATAATCCCGGGGGGAAGCACAGATACGCAGTATTTT.